These T cell receptor beta chains were read from a single sample in a study of T-cell reconstitution after alpha-beta-depleted transplantation in children. Using its own MiXCR run on the PCR reads, TCRdb lists one record per CDR3 protein. Of around 480,000 distinct CDR3 sequences in the sample, less than 35% were seen once. This material consisted of PBMCs from the stem cell graft donor, taken from the stem cell graft. The receptor set was obtained from a human donor who donated a stem cell graft to a child with aplastic anemia. The CDR3 runs from the conserved cysteine through the conserved F or W. Fields, in order: D gene, V gene, J gene, clone size, CDR3 protein, CDR3 DNA. A D gene is named only where the DNA matches it firmly. Some rows have no size entry. The others give once, few or many, or a class for an expanded clone.

D: .; V: TRBV29-1; J: TRBJ1-2; size: .; CDR3: CSVVGGGRENKNYGYTF; DNA: TGCAGCGTTGTAGGCGGGGGCAGGGAAAATAAAAATTATGGCTACACCTTC
D: .; V: TRBV11-2; J: TRBJ1-1; size: once; CDR3: CASSLEQTEAFF; DNA: TGTGCCAGCAGCTTAGAACAAACTGAAGCTTTCTTT
D: .; V: TRBV28; J: TRBJ2-5; size: few; CDR3: CASRPGQKGKTQYF; DNA: TGTGCCAGCAGACCGGGCCAAAAGGGAAAGACCCAGTACTTC
D: TRBD2; V: TRBV15; J: TRBJ2-1; size: once; CDR3: CATSRGAGTTNYNEQFF; DNA: TGTGCCACCAGCAGAGGAGCAGGGACTACTAACTACAATGAGCAGTTCTTC
D: TRBD2; V: TRBV6-1; J: TRBJ2-2; size: .; CDR3: CASRRLAGSTGELFF; DNA: TGTGCCAGCAGACGACTAGCGGGAAGCACCGGGGAGCTGTTTTTT
D: TRBD1; V: TRBV5-1; J: TRBJ2-2; size: .; CDR3: CASSSTGTGYTGELFF; DNA: TGCGCCAGCAGCTCAACCGGGACAGGGTACACCGGGGAGCTGTTTTTT
D: TRBD2; V: TRBV7-3; J: TRBJ2-1; size: .; CDR3: CASSLTSGRAGNEQFF; DNA: TGTGCCAGCAGCTTAACTAGCGGGAGGGCGGGGAATGAGCAGTTCTTC
D: TRBD1; V: TRBV5-6; J: TRBJ1-5; size: .; CDR3: CASSRTGDGNQPQHF; DNA: TGTGCCAGCAGCAGGACAGGGGATGGCAATCAGCCCCAGCATTTT
D: .; V: TRBV7-2; J: TRBJ2-1; size: .; CDR3: CASRYLSIGEQFF; DNA: TGTGCCAGCAGGTATCTCAGCATTGGGGAGCAGTTCTTC
D: .; V: TRBV29-1; J: TRBJ1-1; size: few; CDR3: CSVDGAFF; DNA: TGCAGCGTTGATGGAGCTTTCTTT
D: .; V: TRBV9; J: TRBJ2-2; size: .; CDR3: CASSPAGTQGGELFF; DNA: TGTGCCAGCAGCCCCGCCGGGACCCAGGGCGGGGAGCTGTTTTTT
D: .; V: TRBV12-3/TRBV12-4; J: TRBJ2-3; size: .; CDR3: CASSYGPDTQYF; DNA: TGTGCCAGCAGTTACGGCCCAGATACGCAGTATTTT
D: TRBD1; V: TRBV6-5; J: TRBJ1-3; size: .; CDR3: CASSFLTGGPSSGNTIYF; DNA: TGTGCCAGCAGTTTCCTAACAGGGGGTCCAAGCTCTGGAAACACCATATATTTT
D: .; V: TRBV12-3/TRBV12-4; J: TRBJ2-1; size: .; CDR3: CASSSQSYNEQFF; DNA: TGTGCCAGCAGCTCCCAATCCTACAATGAGCAGTTCTTC
D: .; V: TRBV12-3/TRBV12-4; J: TRBJ1-5; size: many; CDR3: CASSLDRNQPQHF; DNA: TGTGCCAGCAGTTTGGACCGTAATCAGCCCCAGCATTTT
D: .; V: TRBV25-1; J: TRBJ1-1; size: few; CDR3: CASSESQGNTEAFF; DNA: TGTGCCAGCAGTGAATCCCAGGGGAACACTGAAGCTTTCTTT
D: TRBD1; V: TRBV12-3/TRBV12-4; J: TRBJ1-1; size: .; CDR3: CASSTTGFTEAFF; DNA: TGTGCCAGCAGTACGACAGGGTTCACTGAAGCTTTCTTT
D: .; V: TRBV11-3; J: TRBJ2-1; size: .; CDR3: CASSGVQGSREQFF; DNA: TGTGCCAGCAGCGGGGTCCAGGGTAGTCGTGAGCAGTTCTTC
D: .; V: TRBV4-3; J: TRBJ1-4; size: .; CDR3: CASSQSFSGFLANEKLFF; DNA: TGCGCCAGCAGCCAATCCTTTTCGGGGTTTTTAGCTAATGAAAAACTGTTTTTT
D: .; V: TRBV7-2; J: TRBJ2-7; size: .; CDR3: CASSSGTLSYEQYF; DNA: TGTGCCAGCAGCTCCGGGACTCTTTCCTACGAGCAGTACTTC
D: .; V: TRBV12-3/TRBV12-4; J: TRBJ1-5; size: .; CDR3: CASSLASGSNQPQHF; DNA: TGTGCCAGCAGTTTAGCGTCGGGGTCTAATCAGCCCCAGCATTTT
D: .; V: TRBV19; J: TRBJ1-5; size: few; CDR3: CASSILFGDSNQPQHF; DNA: TGTGCCAGTAGTATACTTTTTGGAGATAGCAATCAGCCCCAGCATTTT
D: TRBD1; V: TRBV27; J: TRBJ1-1; size: .; CDR3: CASSLRDRGVNTEAFF; DNA: TGTGCCAGCAGTCTCCGGGACAGGGGGGTTAACACTGAAGCTTTCTTT
D: .; V: TRBV6-4; J: TRBJ1-1; size: few; CDR3: CASSAQWGNAEAFF; DNA: TGTGCCAGCAGTGCCCAGTGGGGTAACGCTGAAGCTTTCTTT
D: TRBD2; V: TRBV30; J: TRBJ2-1; size: few; CDR3: CAWSGGSGSGPYNEQFF; DNA: TGTGCCTGGTCAGGGGGTAGCGGGAGTGGACCCTACAATGAGCAGTTCTTC
D: .; V: TRBV6-1; J: TRBJ2-2; size: .; CDR3: CATGIQTGAGELFF; DNA: TGTGCCACGGGAATTCAAACCGGCGCCGGGGAGCTGTTTTTT
D: .; V: TRBV18; J: TRBJ2-5; size: few; CDR3: CASSPPGEEETQYF; DNA: TGTGCCAGCTCACCACCGGGCGAGGAAGAGACCCAGTACTTC
D: .; V: TRBV28; J: TRBJ2-1; size: .; CDR3: CASNTMKVRLALGNEQFF; DNA: TGTGCCAGCAACACGATGAAGGTCAGGCTAGCGCTAGGCAATGAGCAGTTCTTC
D: .; V: TRBV12-3/TRBV12-4; J: TRBJ1-1; size: .; CDR3: CASSPDVGKNTEAFF; DNA: TGTGCCAGCAGCCCCGACGTCGGGAAGAACACTGAAGCTTTCTTT
D: TRBD2; V: TRBV5-1; J: TRBJ2-1; size: few; CDR3: CASSLASGIIGDEQFF; DNA: TGCGCCAGCAGCTTGGCTAGCGGGATAATTGGAGATGAGCAGTTCTTC
D: .; V: TRBV12-3/TRBV12-4; J: TRBJ1-6; size: .; CDR3: CASSFWQNNSPLHF; DNA: TGTGCCAGCAGTTTCTGGCAGAATAATTCACCCCTCCACTTT
D: TRBD1; V: TRBV29-1; J: TRBJ1-3; size: .; CDR3: CSGSTGKENTIYF; DNA: TGCAGCGGCTCGACAGGGAAGGAAAACACCATATATTTT
D: .; V: TRBV25-1; J: TRBJ2-2; size: few; CDR3: CASSERSGELFF; DNA: TGTGCCAGCAGTGAGCGCAGTGGGGAGCTGTTTTTT
D: .; V: TRBV10-2; J: TRBJ1-5; size: .; CDR3: CASRASTGQNQPQHF; DNA: TGCGCCAGCAGGGCTTCCACAGGGCAAAATCAGCCCCAGCATTTT
D: TRBD1; V: TRBV5-8; J: TRBJ2-1; size: few; CDR3: CASSWSGQGDVSYNEQFF; DNA: TGTGCCAGCAGCTGGAGCGGACAGGGGGATGTATCCTACAATGAGCAGTTCTTC
D: .; V: TRBV20-1; J: TRBJ2-3; size: few; CDR3: CSALRSDTQYF; DNA: TGCAGTGCCCTCCGGTCAGATACGCAGTATTTT
D: .; V: TRBV21-1; J: TRBJ2-2; size: .; CDR3: CASSDPLRNTGELFF; DNA: TGTGCCAGCAGCGACCCTCTCCGGAACACCGGGGAGCTGTTTTTT
D: .; V: TRBV19; J: TRBJ1-1; size: .; CDR3: CASSIHRNTEAFF; DNA: TGTGCCAGTAGTATACACAGGAACACTGAAGCTTTCTTT
D: .; V: TRBV29-1; J: TRBJ1-2; size: few; CDR3: CSVEGGDYGYTF; DNA: TGCAGCGTTGAAGGGGGCGACTATGGCTACACCTTC
D: TRBD1; V: TRBV15; J: TRBJ2-2; size: .; CDR3: CATSSARTGNTGELFF; DNA: TGTGCCACCAGCAGTGCCCGGACAGGGAACACCGGGGAGCTGTTTTTT
D: TRBD2; V: TRBV19; J: TRBJ2-1; size: .; CDR3: CASSIGTSLSSEQFF; DNA: TGTGCCAGTAGTATCGGGACTAGCTTATCCTCTGAGCAGTTCTTC
D: TRBD2; V: TRBV6-2/TRBV6-3; J: TRBJ2-2; size: .; CDR3: CASRTSGNVRNTGELFF; DNA: TGTGCCAGCCGGACTAGCGGGAATGTAAGGAACACCGGGGAGCTGTTTTTT
D: .; V: TRBV5-1; J: TRBJ2-5; size: .; CDR3: CASGVVGETQYF; DNA: TGCGCCAGCGGAGTGGTCGGAGAGACCCAGTACTTC
D: TRBD1; V: TRBV28; J: TRBJ2-1; size: .; CDR3: CASSFGGTGDNEQFF; DNA: TGTGCCAGCAGTTTTGGCGGGACAGGAGACAATGAGCAGTTCTTC
D: .; V: TRBV5-1; J: TRBJ1-1; size: .; CDR3: CASSLEQLTQAFF; DNA: TGCGCCAGCAGCTTGGAACAGCTAACTCAAGCTTTCTTT
D: TRBD1; V: TRBV9; J: TRBJ2-2; size: few; CDR3: CASSATGGSAGELFF; DNA: TGTGCCAGCAGCGCCACAGGGGGTTCGGCCGGGGAGCTGTTTTTT
D: TRBD2; V: TRBV7-2; J: TRBJ2-1; size: few; CDR3: CASSRGTSGRGEQFF; DNA: TGTGCCAGCAGCAGGGGGACTAGCGGGAGGGGTGAGCAGTTCTTC
D: .; V: TRBV30; J: TRBJ2-1; size: .; CDR3: CAWSFSSKEQFF; DNA: TGTGCCTGGAGTTTTAGTAGCAAGGAGCAGTTCTTC
D: .; V: TRBV9; J: TRBJ2-3; size: .; CDR3: CASSGGEGGTDTQYF; DNA: TGTGCCAGCAGCGGGGGAGAGGGCGGCACAGATACGCAGTATTTT
D: .; V: TRBV5-1; J: TRBJ1-1; size: few; CDR3: CASSLGGSWDTEAFF; DNA: TGCGCCAGCAGCTTGGGGGGAAGTTGGGACACTGAAGCTTTCTTT
D: .; V: TRBV5-1; J: TRBJ1-1; size: .; CDR3: CASSPIGGTEAFF; DNA: TGCGCCAGCAGCCCAATTGGGGGCACTGAAGCTTTCTTT
D: TRBD1; V: TRBV12-3/TRBV12-4; J: TRBJ1-6; size: many; CDR3: CASSLADREHSPLHF; DNA: TGTGCCAGCAGTTTAGCGGACAGGGAACACTCACCCCTCCACTTT
D: .; V: TRBV6-5; J: TRBJ2-7; size: .; CDR3: CASSYPSSYEQYF; DNA: TGTGCCAGCAGTTACCCAAGCTCCTACGAGCAGTACTTC
D: .; V: TRBV29-1; J: TRBJ2-3; size: few; CDR3: CSVARGTDTQYF; DNA: TGCAGCGTGGCCCGGGGAACAGATACGCAGTATTTT
D: .; V: TRBV18; J: TRBJ2-6; size: .; CDR3: CASSPGYSEGANVLTF; DNA: TGTGCCAGCTCACCCGGTTATTCGGAAGGGGCCAACGTCCTGACTTTC
D: .; V: TRBV29-1; J: TRBJ1-3; size: .; CDR3: CSVENSISGNTIYF; DNA: TGCAGCGTTGAGAACAGCATCTCTGGAAACACCATATATTTT